These T cell receptor beta chains were read from a single sample in a study of vaccination and CD4 T cells after COVID-19. No antigen has been identified for these receptors. TCRdb analysed the PCR reads with MiXCR anew, one entry per CDR3 protein. The sample includes around 4,500 distinct CDR3 sequences, less than 60% of them seen just once. The sample consisted of CD4+ T cells from blood, cultured in vitro. The receptors derive from a human donor who had recovered from COVID-19. Both conserved end residues are part of each CDR3.

V gene	J gene	CDR3 protein
TRBV7-2	TRBJ2-3	CASSLISGPFTDTQYF
TRBV5-1	TRBJ2-3	CASSIQAGGPADTQYF
TRBV7-9	TRBJ2-6	CASSRGTGFSGANVLTF
TRBV6-5	TRBJ1-1	CASSYSPGRNTEAFF
TRBV30	TRBJ1-1	CACHLGGRSTEAFF
TRBV10-1	TRBJ1-1	CASSETWNTEAFF
TRBV20-1	TRBJ1-4	CSAPPGRGEKLFF
TRBV20-1	TRBJ2-4	CSAYKGSLAKNIQYF
TRBV2	TRBJ2-5	CASSKRGTGGEETQYF
TRBV11-2	TRBJ1-2	CASSFRVQGSFGYTF
TRBV7-3	TRBJ2-1	CASSLLGTGRNEQFF
TRBV6-2/TRBV6-3	TRBJ1-2	CASSYSPGGLEGYTF
TRBV6-2/TRBV6-3	TRBJ1-2	CASRGANYGYTF
TRBV6-1	TRBJ1-1	CASSERRGYTEAFF
TRBV19	TRBJ1-2	CATGVGPYGYTF
TRBV15	TRBJ2-2	CATSKRSPRGRTGELFF
TRBV15	TRBJ2-1	CATRWGREAHEQFF
TRBV27	TRBJ1-5	CASSSRRTHSNQPQHF
TRBV20-1	TRBJ1-1	CSAQKSGNTEAFF
TRBV7-9	TRBJ2-6	CASSLGQGGSGANVLTF
TRBV7-2	TRBJ2-7	CASSLRLAGYEQYF
TRBV7-8	TRBJ1-1	CASSRTGGLTEAFF